The 12 T cell receptor beta chains given below trace back to one sample, sequenced in a study of blood T cell repertoires in COVID-19. Only in-frame clones appear in the TCRdb table, and some are missing; sequencing was by immunoSEQ multiplex PCR. The table records hundreds of thousands of clones, around nine tenths of them present only once. Sequences were obtained from PBMCs or T cells enriched from blood (not recorded which). All receptors derive from a woman in her thirties or forties who had recovered from COVID-19.

This chain joins TRBV10-2 and TRBJ2-5, with TRBD2 matching over 7 bases. Looked up from germline, CDR1 is WSHSY and CDR2 is SAAADI. This CDR3 comprises 15 residues. The V segment lost 0 bases and the J segment 5 bases; nucleotides outside the gene matches: 6. The CDR3: CASSESPGRRETQYF. The CDR3 DNA is TGCGCCAGCAGTGAGTCACCCGGGAGGAGGGAGACCCAGTACTTC.

The CDR3 nucleotides are TGCGCCAGCAGTCAAGGGACACTCTATGGCTACACCTTC. This encodes CASSQGTLYGYTF. The chain uses TRBV23-1 and TRBJ1-2; perhaps TRBD1 as D (6 bases). TRBV23-1 counts as an open reading frame of uncertain function. The CDR3 consists of 13 residues. Trimming removed 2 bases at V and 4 bases at J, with 8 bases between.

This chain uses TRBV6-6 with TRBJ1-1; possibly TRBD1 for D (6 bases). V lost 4 bases to trimming and J lost 3 bases, with 15 bases between them. This CDR3 has 15 amino acids. Germline lookup yields CDR1 MNHNY and CDR2 SVGAGI (reference sequence). The CDR3 sequence: CASSFGGAGDTEAFF. The CDR3 bases are TGTGCCAGCAGTTTTGGGGGGGCAGGAGACACTGAAGCTTTCTTT.

This sequence joins TRBV7-8 and TRBJ2-2; 7 nucleotides match TRBD1. CDR1 SGHVS and CDR2 FQNEAQ come from the germline V gene. The junction had 4 bases not matched to a gene; V was cut back by 3 bases and J by 0 bases. This CDR3 comprises 16 residues. Here the CDR3 DNA reads TGTGCCAGCAGCTTGGGACAGAAAACGAACACCGGGGAGCTGTTTTTT. It yields the protein CASSLGQKTNTGELFF.

The chain couples TRBV6-5 to TRBJ1-6; 8 positions agree with TRBD1. With V trimmed by 0 bases and J by 9 bases, 7 bases remained unmatched. The CDR3 sequence is 16 residues long. Germline V CDR1 and CDR2: MNHEY, SVGAGI. CDR3 protein: CASSYSTGTGASPLHF. In nucleotides, the CDR3 is TGTGCCAGCAGTTACTCTACCGGGACAGGAGCTTCACCCCTCCACTTT.

The V gene is TRBV11-3, the J gene TRBJ1-1; D ambiguous. The V end was cut by 5 bases, the J end by 1 base, with 8 bases between. The CDR3 is made up of 13 amino acids. CDR1 and CDR2 from the germline V gene are SGHNT and YENEEA. Written as DNA, the CDR3 is TGTGCCAGCAGCCCGCGTGGGAACACTGAAGCTTTCTTT. This translates into CASSPRGNTEAFF. The full variable domain, with the rest looked up from reference TRBV11-3 and TRBJ1-1, is EAGVVQSPRYKIIEKKQPVAFWCNPISGHNTLYWYLQNLGQGPELLIRYENEEAVDDSQLPKDRFSAERLKGVDSTLKIQPAELGDSAVYLCASSPRGNTEAFFGQGTRLTVV.

The chain combines TRBV7-3 with TRBJ2-2; the match to TRBD2 covers 10 bases. J lost 7 bases, V lost 0 bases, and 8 bases had no gene match. Germline V gene lookup returns CDR1 SGHTA and CDR2 FQGTGA. The CDR3 is made up of 17 amino acids. The CDR3 DNA reads as TGTGCCAGCAGCTTAACGTGGCTAGCGGGGGCCCACGGGGAGCTGTTTTTT. It is translated as CASSLTWLAGAHGELFF.

This chain links TRBV9 with TRBJ1-1; D possibly corresponds to TRBD1 (5 bases). Germline V gene sequence: CDR1 SGDLS, CDR2 YYNGEE. The CDR3 spans 14 residues. Deletions cut 3 bases from V and 2 bases from J, with 11 bases between. The CDR3 protein is CASSGDGGNTEAFF. The CDR3, as DNA: TGTGCCAGCAGCGGGGACGGGGGTAACACTGAAGCTTTCTTT.

The chain has TRBV4-1 and TRBJ1-6; 7 bases match TRBD1. The length of the CDR3 is 16 residues. J gave up 7 bases and V 2 bases, and 8 bases lay outside the gene matches. Germline V gives CDR1 MGHRA, CDR2 YSYEKL. The CDR3 sequence is CASSQYPGTVNSPLHF. The CDR3 DNA follows: TGCGCCAGCAGCCAATACCCCGGGACAGTCAATTCACCCCTCCACTTT.

The chain has TRBV6-2 or TRBV6-3 and TRBJ2-7, with D tentatively TRBD1 (6 bases). The germline V gene has CDR1 MNHEY and CDR2 SVGEGT. The V end lost 5 bases, the J end lost 0 bases, and 17 bases lay between the germline ends. The CDR3 has 16 residues. The CDR3 sequence: CASSTQDSYSSYEQYF. In DNA form, the CDR3 reads TGTGCCAGCAGTACCCAGGACAGTTATAGCTCCTACGAGCAGTACTTC.

The table lists this clone with a count of one. One end of the junction varies from germline; a read error may be responsible. The chain couples TRBV5-8 to TRBJ2-3; 14 bases align to TRBD2. There are 13 residues in the CDR3. Germline V lookup: CDR1 SGHTS, CDR2 YDEGEE. CDR3 nucleotide sequence: TGTGCCAGCAGCGAGGGACTAGCGGGGGCCCCTAGTTTT. It is translated as CASSEGLAGAPSF.

The chain is built from TRBV5-1 and TRBJ2-5; no clear D. Trimming removed 0 bases at V and 2 bases at J, with 14 bases between. This CDR3 is built from 16 residues. Germline V gene data show CDR1 as SGHRS and CDR2 as YFSETQ. Here the CDR3 DNA reads TGCGCCAGCAGCTTGGGGGCCTCCAACTCACAAGAGACCCAGTACTTC. This gives the protein CASSLGASNSQETQYF. The full variable domain, completed using reference TRBV5-1 and TRBJ2-5, is KAGVTQTPRYLIKTRGQQVTLSCSPISGHRSVSWYQQTPGQGLQFLFEYFSETQRNKGNFPGRFSGRQFSNSRSEMNVSTLELGDSALYLCASSLGASNSQETQYFGPGTRLLVL.